A single sample is the source of the 10 T cell receptor beta chains below, sequenced in a study of T cells in Graves' hyperthyroidism and ophthalmopathy (dated by TCRdb to between 2018 and 2021). Library preparation used multiplex PCR. Sequencer: Illumina HiSeq 2000. Amplification of TCR beta CDR3 regions was carried out from RNA transcripts. The first round of RT-PCR for the TCR CDR3 was performed with the HTBI primer set and the Qiagen OneStep RT-PCR kit. Starting from the raw public reads, TCRdb applied fastp trimming at Q25, assembled clones with MiXCR and retained in-frame beta chains. Rows are combined by CDR3 protein, so each entry shows the most common genes and DNA. The sample records 480,000 or so distinct CDR3 sequences, 40% to 55% of which are singletons. The top ten clones comprise about two fifths of the sample. Sample: peripheral blood or thyroid tissue (not recorded which). The receptors originated from an adult woman with Graves' disease, either hyperthyroidism or ophthalmopathy (not recorded which).

This clonotype has ten or more counts. The chain couples TRBV29-1 to TRBJ1-1, with D unclear. Germline-derived CDR1 and CDR2 are SQVTM and ANQGSEA. The CDR3 is made up of 10 amino acids. V was shortened by 4 bases and J by 3 bases, with 3 bases between the two germline ends. CDR3 region: CSVADTEAFF. The DNA of the CDR3 is TGCAGCGTTGCCGACACTGAAGCTTTCTTT.

The chain carries TRBV7-9 and TRBJ2-7, with TRBD2 matching over 8 bases. This CDR3 region has 14 residues. V shed 5 bases and J 4 bases; nucleotides not matched to a gene: 7. Germline CDR1 and CDR2: SEHNR and FQNEAQ (reference sequence). CDR3 region: CASSGREGPYEQYF. The DNA for the CDR3 is TGTGCCAGCAGCGGCCGGGAGGGGCCTTACGAGCAGTACTTC.

V usage is TRBV6-6 and J usage is TRBJ2-3; 12 positions match TRBD2. There are 13 residues in the CDR3. CDR1 MNHNY and CDR2 SVGAGI come from the germline V gene (reference sequence). V was clipped by 8 bases and J by 3 bases; unmatched bases: 0. The CDR3 here is CASGLAGTDTQYF. CDR3 nucleotide sequence: TGTGCCAGCGGACTAGCGGGAACAGATACGCAGTATTTT.

This clonotype is a singleton in its sample. The rearrangement joins TRBV15 to TRBJ2-5, with no clear D. The CDR3 covers 11 residues. Germline-derived CDR1 and CDR2 are LNHNV and YYDKDF (reference sequence). V dropped 9 bases and J dropped 3 bases, with 8 bases sitting between them. The CDR3 coding sequence is TGTGCCACAGCATTGAAAGAGACCCAGTACTTC. Translating it yields CATALKETQYF.

This clonotype was observed at least ten times. This rearrangement joins TRBV19 to TRBJ1-5; no clear D gene. Germline values: CDR1 LNHDA, CDR2 SQIVND (reference sequence). Trimming took 10 bases from V and 6 from J, leaving 13 bases between them. The CDR3 extends over 12 amino acids. The CDR3 loop is CATSDGRQPQHF. The CDR3 nucleotides read TGTGCCACGTCTGACGGGCGTCAGCCCCAGCATTTT. Based on the CDR3 plus reference TRBV19 and TRBJ1-5, the full variable domain is DGGITQSPKYLFRKEGQNVTLSCEQNLNHDAMYWYRQDPGQGLRLIYYSQIVNDFQKGDIAEGYSVSREKKESFPLTVTSAQKNPTAFYLCATSDGRQPQHFGDGTRLSIL.

In this sample, this clonotype turned up many times. The chain links TRBV19 to TRBJ1-1, with 10 positions matching TRBD1. Germline V gene lookup returns CDR1 LNHDA and CDR2 SQIVND (reference sequence). Trimming took 7 bases from V and 3 from J; bases not matched to a gene: 11. CDR3 length: 16 amino acids. CDR3 sequence reads: CASTSRDRGWDTEAFF. CDR3 in DNA: TGTGCCAGTACTTCAAGGGACAGGGGATGGGACACTGAAGCTTTCTTT.

This chain links TRBV7-9 with TRBJ2-7, with a possible D match to TRBD1 (6 bases). The CDR3 covers 15 residues. Per germline, CDR1 SEHNR and CDR2 FQNEAQ (reference sequence). V shed 0 bases and J shed 3 bases, with 12 bases lying between them. For the CDR3, the DNA is TGTGCCAGCAGCTTAGCGCAGGGGCAATTCTACGAGCAGTACTTC. Translated, it gives CASSLAQGQFYEQYF. Complete variable domain (other parts from reference TRBV7-9 and TRBJ2-7): DTGVSQNPRHKITKRGQNVTFRCDPISEHNRLYWYRQTLGQGPEFLTYFQNEAQLEKSRLLSDRFSAERPKGSFSTLEIQRTEQGDSAMYLCASSLAQGQFYEQYFGPGTRLTVT.

This clonotype was observed a few times. The V and J genes are TRBV10-3 and TRBJ2-7, with a tentative D call TRBD2 (6 bases). The J call may be wrong; the DNA end is better matched by TRBJ2-1. The CDR3 runs to 16 residues. Germline assignment: CDR1 ENHRY and CDR2 SYGVKD. The CDR3 region has the DNA TGTGCCATCAGTGAGTCGATCGTAGCGGCGAGGAATGAGCAGTTCTTC. Encoded protein: CAISESIVAARNEQFF.

The rearrangement uses TRBV7-3 and TRBJ2-3; 7 positions agree with TRBD1. V lost 4 bases, J lost 4 bases, and 5 bases stayed unmatched. From germline, CDR1 is SGHTA and CDR2 FQGTGA. The CDR3 covers 14 residues. CDR3 bases: TGTGCCAGCAGCTCGGGACAGCCGGCAGATACGCAGTATTTT. Protein product: CASSSGQPADTQYF. Filled out from reference TRBV7-3 and TRBJ2-3, the complete variable domain reads GAGVSQTPSNKVTEKGKYVELRCDPISGHTALYWYRQSLGQGPEFLIYFQGTGAADDSGLPNDRFFAVRPEGSVSTLKIQRTERGDSAVYLCASSSGQPADTQYFGPGTRLTVL.

This clonotype was found many times. The V and J genes are TRBV7-8 and TRBJ2-5; TRBD2 agrees at 11 bases. V was pared by 5 bases and J by 5 bases, with 13 bases of the junction left unmatched. This CDR3 is built from 17 residues. Germline values: CDR1 SGHVS, CDR2 FQNEAQ. CDR3 residues: CASSEGVAGGVGETQYF. The CDR3 coding sequence is TGTGCCAGCAGCGAAGGGGTAGCGGGAGGGGTGGGGGAGACCCAGTACTTC.